This TCR beta chain came from a study of human T cells and chemical hapten exposure. The germline V gene encodes CDR1 MGHDK and CDR2 SYGVNS. This CDR3 is 12 amino acids long. The V end was cut by 4 bases, the J end by 6 bases, with 8 bases between. This sample's time point: patch test 1, 2 weeks after DPC sensitization. The treatment is: therapeutic diphenylcyclopropenone sensitization with weekly scalp DPC. Total RNA was isolated from unfractionated whole blood. TCRdb ran MiXCR on the RACE reads and lists one entry per CDR3 protein. The sample has about 360,000 distinct CDR3 sequences, approximately 5.1% seen once.

The V and J genes are TRBV25-1 and TRBJ2-3; D perhaps matches TRBD2 (5 bases). The specimen comprised whole blood, sampled in connection with sensitization to the hapten diphenylcyclopropenone (DPC). The clonotype originates from a woman aged 45-59 years with alopecia areata. Some clones in this sample may be carry-over from other donors' samples. CDR3 protein: CASSGEWDTQYF. CDR3 DNA sequence: TGTGCCAGCAGTGGGGAGTGGGATACGCAGTATTTT.